The rows below give T cell receptor beta chains drawn from one sample of a study of persistence of HIV-infected CD4 T cells. These TCRs' antigens remain unknown. The assay was immunoSEQ multiplex PCR, and TCRdb's table has in-frame clones only and misses some. The sample lists about 40,000 clones; around 82% were seen once. The sequences come from CD4+ T cells sorted from PBMCs after roughly 20-hour stimulation, collected from a patient who received antiretroviral therapy. These TCRs come from an adult man with HIV who was CMV-seropositive. Both conserved end residues are part of each CDR3. A D gene is named only where the DNA matches it firmly. Clone size, where shown, is once, few, many, or a class for clones that have expanded.

V gene	J gene	D gene	clone size	CDR3 protein	CDR3 DNA
TRBV14	TRBJ2-6	.	.	CASSQRLTRANVLTF	TGTGCCAGCAGCCAACGGTTGACGAGGGCCAACGTCCTGACTTTC
TRBV6-5	TRBJ1-1	.	few	CASTRKGVTEAFF	TGTGCCAGCACCAGGAAGGGAGTAACTGAAGCTTTCTTT
TRBV5-1	TRBJ1-4	.	few	CASSQDVNEKLFF	TGCGCCAGCAGCCAGGACGTTAATGAAAAACTGTTTTTT
TRBV3-1/TRBV3-2	TRBJ1-2	TRBD1	.	CASSPQGAEGYTF	TGTGCCAGCAGCCCACAGGGGGCAGAGGGCTACACCTTC
TRBV3-1/TRBV3-2	TRBJ2-1	TRBD2	.	CASSQGGGRLAGGSYNEQFF	TGTGCCAGCAGCCAAGGAGGGGGGCGACTAGCGGGGGGCTCCTACAATGAGCAGTTCTTC
TRBV9	TRBJ1-1	.	.	CASSSDTNTEAFF	TGTGCCAGCAGCTCCGACACGAACACTGAAGCTTTCTTT
TRBV7-2	TRBJ1-2	TRBD1	.	CASSLASGGYGYTF	TGTGCCAGCAGCTTAGCATCAGGGGGCTATGGCTACACCTTC
TRBV6-1	TRBJ1-2	.	few	CASSDDGPYGYTF	TGTGCCAGCAGTGACGACGGACCCTATGGCTACACCTTC
TRBV5-1	TRBJ1-3	.	few	CASSFRGPGNTIYF	TGCGCCAGCAGCTTTCGGGGCCCTGGAAACACCATATATTTT
TRBV5-5	TRBJ1-1	.	.	CASRFSGPGNTEAFF	TGTGCCAGCAGATTCAGTGGTCCTGGAAACACTGAAGCTTTCTTT